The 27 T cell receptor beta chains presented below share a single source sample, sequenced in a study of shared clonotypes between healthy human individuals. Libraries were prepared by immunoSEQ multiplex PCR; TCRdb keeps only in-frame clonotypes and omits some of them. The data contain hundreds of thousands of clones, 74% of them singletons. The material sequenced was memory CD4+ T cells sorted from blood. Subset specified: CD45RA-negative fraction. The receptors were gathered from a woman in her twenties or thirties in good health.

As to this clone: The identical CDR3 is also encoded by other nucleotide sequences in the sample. The CDR3 protein is CASSSDSSSYNEQFF. CDR3 DNA: TGCGCCAGCAGCTCCGACAGTTCTTCCTACAATGAGCAGTTCTTC. The chain joins TRBV5-1 to TRBJ2-1; the D gene is possibly TRBD1 (5 bases). Germline lookup yields CDR1 SGHRS and CDR2 YFSETQ. V shed 3 bases and J shed 1 base, with 11 bases lying between them. The CDR3 extends over 15 amino acids.

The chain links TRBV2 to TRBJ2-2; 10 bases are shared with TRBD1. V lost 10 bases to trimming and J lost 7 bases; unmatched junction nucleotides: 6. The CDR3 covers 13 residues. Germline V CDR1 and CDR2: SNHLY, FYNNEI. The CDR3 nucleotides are TGTGCCAAGGGACAGGGGTTAGGCGGGGAGCTGTTTTTT. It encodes CAKGQGLGGELFF.

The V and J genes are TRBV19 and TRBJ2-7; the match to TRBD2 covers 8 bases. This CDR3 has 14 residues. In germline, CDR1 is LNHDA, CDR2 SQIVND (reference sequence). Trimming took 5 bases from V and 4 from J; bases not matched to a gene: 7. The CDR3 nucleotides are TGTGCCAGTAGTTCGAGCGGGAGCGCTTACGAGCAGTACTTC. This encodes CASSSSGSAYEQYF.

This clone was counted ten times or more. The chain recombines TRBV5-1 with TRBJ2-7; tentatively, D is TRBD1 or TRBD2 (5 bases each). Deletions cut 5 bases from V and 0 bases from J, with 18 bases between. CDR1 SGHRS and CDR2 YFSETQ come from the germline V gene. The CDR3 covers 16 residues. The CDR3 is CASRSTGTTSSYEQYF. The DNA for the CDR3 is TGCGCCAGCAGGTCAACCGGGACGACCAGCTCCTACGAGCAGTACTTC.

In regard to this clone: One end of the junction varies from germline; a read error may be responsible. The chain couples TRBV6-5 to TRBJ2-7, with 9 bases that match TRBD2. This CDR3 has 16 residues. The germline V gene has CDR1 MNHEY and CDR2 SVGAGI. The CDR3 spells CASSYRPGLASDEQYF. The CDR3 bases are TGTGCCAGCAGTTACCGACCGGGACTAGCCTCCGACGAGCAGTACTTC.

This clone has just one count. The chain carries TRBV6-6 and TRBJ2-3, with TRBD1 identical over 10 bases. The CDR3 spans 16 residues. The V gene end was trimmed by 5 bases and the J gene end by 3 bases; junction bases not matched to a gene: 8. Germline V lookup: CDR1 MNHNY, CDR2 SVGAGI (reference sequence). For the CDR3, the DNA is TGTGCCAGCAGTAACCTGGGACAGGGGAAAACAGATACGCAGTATTTT. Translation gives CASSNLGQGKTDTQYF.

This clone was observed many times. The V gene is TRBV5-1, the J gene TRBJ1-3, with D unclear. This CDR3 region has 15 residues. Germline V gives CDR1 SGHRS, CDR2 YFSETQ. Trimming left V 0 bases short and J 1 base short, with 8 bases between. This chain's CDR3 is CASSLDAGSGNTIYF. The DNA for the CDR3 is TGCGCCAGCAGCTTGGACGCAGGTTCTGGAAACACCATATATTTT.

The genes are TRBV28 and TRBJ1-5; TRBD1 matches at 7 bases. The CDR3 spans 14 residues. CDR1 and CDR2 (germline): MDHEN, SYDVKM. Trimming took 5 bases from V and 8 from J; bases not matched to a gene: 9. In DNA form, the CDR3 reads TGTGCCAGCAGTACTCAACAGGGGATTGAGCCCCAGCATTTT. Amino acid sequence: CASSTQQGIEPQHF.

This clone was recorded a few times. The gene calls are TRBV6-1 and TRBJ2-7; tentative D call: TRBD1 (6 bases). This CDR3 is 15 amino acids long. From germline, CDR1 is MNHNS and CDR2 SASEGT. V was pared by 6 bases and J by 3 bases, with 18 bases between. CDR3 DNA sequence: TGTGCCAGCAGACAGGGCTTGGACTCCGTCTACGAGCAGTACTTC. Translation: CASRQGLDSVYEQYF.

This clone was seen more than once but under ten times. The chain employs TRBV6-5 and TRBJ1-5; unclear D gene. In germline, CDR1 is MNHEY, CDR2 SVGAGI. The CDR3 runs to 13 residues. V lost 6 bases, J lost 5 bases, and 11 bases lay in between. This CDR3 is CASSHTVDQPQHF. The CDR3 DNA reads TGTGCCAGCAGCCATACTGTTGATCAGCCCCAGCATTTT.

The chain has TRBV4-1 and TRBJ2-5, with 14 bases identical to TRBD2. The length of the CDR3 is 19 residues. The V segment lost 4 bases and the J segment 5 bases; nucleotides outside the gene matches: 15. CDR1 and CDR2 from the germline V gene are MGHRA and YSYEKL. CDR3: CASSPLGLAGVLMKETQYF. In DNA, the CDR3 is TGCGCCAGCAGCCCACTGGGACTAGCGGGAGTTCTAATGAAGGAGACCCAGTACTTC.

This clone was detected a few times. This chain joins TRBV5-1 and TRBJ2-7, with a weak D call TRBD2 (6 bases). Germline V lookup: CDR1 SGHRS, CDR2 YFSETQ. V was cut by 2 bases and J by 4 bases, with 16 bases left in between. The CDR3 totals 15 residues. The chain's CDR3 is CASSFSYDRGYEQYF. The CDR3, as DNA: TGCGCCAGCAGCTTTTCATACGACCGGGGGTACGAGCAGTACTTC. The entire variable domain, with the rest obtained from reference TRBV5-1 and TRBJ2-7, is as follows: KAGVTQTPRYLIKTRGQQVTLSCSPISGHRSVSWYQQTPGQGLQFLFEYFSETQRNKGNFPGRFSGRQFSNSRSEMNVSTLELGDSALYLCASSFSYDRGYEQYFGPGTRLTVT.

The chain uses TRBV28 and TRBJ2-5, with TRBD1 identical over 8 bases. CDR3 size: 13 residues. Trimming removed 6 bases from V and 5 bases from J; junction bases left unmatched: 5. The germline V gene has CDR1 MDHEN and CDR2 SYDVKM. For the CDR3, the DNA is TGTGCCAGCAGGCCAGGGGGCGCGGAGACCCAGTACTTC. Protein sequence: CASRPGGAETQYF. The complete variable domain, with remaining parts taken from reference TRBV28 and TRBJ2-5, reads DVKVTQSSRYLVKRTGEKVFLECVQDMDHENMFWYRQDPGLGLRLIYFSYDVKMKEKGDIPEGYSVSREKKERFSLILESASTNQTSMYLCASRPGGAETQYFGPGTRLLVL.

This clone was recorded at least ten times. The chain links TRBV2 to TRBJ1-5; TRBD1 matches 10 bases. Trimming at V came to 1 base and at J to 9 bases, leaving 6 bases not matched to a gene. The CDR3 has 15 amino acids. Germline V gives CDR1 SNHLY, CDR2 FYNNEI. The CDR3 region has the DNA TGTGCCAGCAGTGAAGAGGGACAGGGGCAATTGCCCCAGCATTTT. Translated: CASSEEGQGQLPQHF.

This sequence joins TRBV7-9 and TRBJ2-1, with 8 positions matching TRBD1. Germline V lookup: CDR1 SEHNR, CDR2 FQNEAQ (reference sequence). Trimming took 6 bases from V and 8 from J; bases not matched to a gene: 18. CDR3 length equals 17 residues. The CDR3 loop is CASSPAGRTGFEYEQFF. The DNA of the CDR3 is TGTGCCAGCAGTCCAGCCGGCCGGACAGGGTTTGAGTATGAGCAGTTCTTC.

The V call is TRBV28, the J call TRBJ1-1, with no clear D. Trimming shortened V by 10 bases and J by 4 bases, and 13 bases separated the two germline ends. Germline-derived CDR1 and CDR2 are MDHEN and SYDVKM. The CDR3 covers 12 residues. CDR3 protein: CATQLGGTEAFF. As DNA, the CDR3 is TGTGCCACCCAATTGGGAGGCACTGAAGCTTTCTTT.

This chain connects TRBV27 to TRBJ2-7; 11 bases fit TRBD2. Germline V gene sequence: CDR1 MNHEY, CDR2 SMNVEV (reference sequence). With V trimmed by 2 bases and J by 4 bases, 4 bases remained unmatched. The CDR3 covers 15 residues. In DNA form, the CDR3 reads TGTGCCAGCAGTTTAAGGACTAGCGGGTATTACGAGCAGTACTTC. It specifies CASSLRTSGYYEQYF.

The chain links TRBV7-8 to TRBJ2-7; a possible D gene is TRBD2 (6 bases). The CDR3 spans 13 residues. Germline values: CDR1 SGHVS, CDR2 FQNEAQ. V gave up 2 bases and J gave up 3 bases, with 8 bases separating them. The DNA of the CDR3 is TGTGCCAGCAGCTTATCGGGGGACTACGAGCAGTACTTC. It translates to CASSLSGDYEQYF.

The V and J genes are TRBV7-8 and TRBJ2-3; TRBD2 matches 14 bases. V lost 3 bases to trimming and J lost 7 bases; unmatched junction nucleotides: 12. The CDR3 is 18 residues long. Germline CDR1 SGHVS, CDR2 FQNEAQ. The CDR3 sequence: CASSLVETSGRARYTQYF. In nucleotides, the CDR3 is TGTGCCAGCAGCTTGGTTGAGACTAGCGGGAGGGCCAGGTATACGCAGTATTTT.

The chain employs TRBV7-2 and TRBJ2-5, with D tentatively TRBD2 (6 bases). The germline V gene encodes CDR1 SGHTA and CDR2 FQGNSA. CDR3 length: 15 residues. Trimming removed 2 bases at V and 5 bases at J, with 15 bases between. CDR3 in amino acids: CASSLLALTAETQYF. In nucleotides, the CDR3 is TGTGCCAGCAGCTTACTAGCGCTGACCGCCGAGACCCAGTACTTC. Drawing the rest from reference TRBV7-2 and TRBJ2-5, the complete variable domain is GAGVSQSPSNKVTEKGKDVELRCDPISGHTALYWYRQSLGQGLEFLIYFQGNSAPDKSGLPSDRFSAERTGGSVSTLTIQRTQQEDSAVYLCASSLLALTAETQYFGPGTRLLVL.

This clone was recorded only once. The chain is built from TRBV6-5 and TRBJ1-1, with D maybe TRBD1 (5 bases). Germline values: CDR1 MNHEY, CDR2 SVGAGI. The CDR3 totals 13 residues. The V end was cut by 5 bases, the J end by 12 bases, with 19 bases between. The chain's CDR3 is CASSPPLGQGPFF. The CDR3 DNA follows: TGTGCCAGCAGTCCCCCCCTTGGCCAGGGACCTTTCTTT.

The CDR3 here is CASGRTFNTGELFF. In DNA, the CDR3 is TGTGCCAGCGGGCGGACATTTAACACCGGGGAGCTGTTTTTT. The chain combines TRBV6-4 with TRBJ2-2, with D perhaps matching TRBD1 (5 bases). Looked up from germline, CDR1 is MRHNA and CDR2 is SNTAGT. The CDR3 totals 14 residues. The ends were cut back, 8 bases at V and 2 bases at J, with 12 bases in the middle.

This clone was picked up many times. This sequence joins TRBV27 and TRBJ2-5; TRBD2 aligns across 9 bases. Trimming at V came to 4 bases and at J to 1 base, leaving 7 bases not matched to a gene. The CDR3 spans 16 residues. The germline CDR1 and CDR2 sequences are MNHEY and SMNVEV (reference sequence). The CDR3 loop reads CASSSRTSDIQETQYF. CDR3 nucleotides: TGTGCCAGCAGTTCCCGGACTAGCGACATCCAAGAGACCCAGTACTTC.

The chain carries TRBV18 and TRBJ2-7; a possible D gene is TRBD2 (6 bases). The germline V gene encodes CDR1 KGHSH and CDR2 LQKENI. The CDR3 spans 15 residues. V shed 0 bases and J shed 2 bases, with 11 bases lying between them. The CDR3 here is CASSPPLAGTYEQYF. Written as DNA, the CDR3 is TGTGCCAGCTCACCACCTCTTGCGGGAACCTACGAGCAGTACTTC.

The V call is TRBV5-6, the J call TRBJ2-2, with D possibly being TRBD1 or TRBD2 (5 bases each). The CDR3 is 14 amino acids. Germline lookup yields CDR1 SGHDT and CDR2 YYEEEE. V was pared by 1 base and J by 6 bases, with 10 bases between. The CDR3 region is CASSLFRGAGELFF. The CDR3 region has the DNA TGTGCCAGCAGCTTGTTCCGGGGCGCCGGGGAGCTGTTTTTT.

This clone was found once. The CDR3 bases are TGTGCCAGCAGCCCTACGCTAGCGGGCCAAGAGACCCAGTACTTC. This codes for CASSPTLAGQETQYF. The V gene is TRBV7-9, the J gene TRBJ2-5, with TRBD2 identical over 8 bases. Losses at the gene ends were 5 bases for V and 1 base for J; bases not matched to a gene: 6. The CDR3 is 15 amino acids. The germline V gene encodes CDR1 SEHNR and CDR2 FQNEAQ (reference sequence).

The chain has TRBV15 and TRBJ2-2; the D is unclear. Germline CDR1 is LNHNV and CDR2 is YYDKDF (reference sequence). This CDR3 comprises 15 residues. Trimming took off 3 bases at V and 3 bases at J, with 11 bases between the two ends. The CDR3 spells CATSSRSAYTGELFF. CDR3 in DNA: TGTGCCACCAGCAGCCGCTCTGCTTACACCGGGGAGCTGTTTTTT. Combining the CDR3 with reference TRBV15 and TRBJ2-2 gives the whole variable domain DAMVIQNPRYQVTQFGKPVTLSCSQTLNHNVMYWYQQKSSQAPKLLFHYYDKDFNNEADTPDNFQSRRPNTSFCFLDIRSPGLGDTAMYLCATSSRSAYTGELFFGEGSRLTVL.